This record covers a single T cell receptor beta chain. The junction departs from germline at one end; a sequencing error may be responsible. The sample comes from a study of cytomegalovirus exposure and HLA in healthy donors. The CDR3 has 15 amino acids. The germline CDR1 and CDR2 sequences are LGHNA and YNFKEQ. The PCR contained 60 Vbeta and 13 Jbeta primers. Assay used: immunoSEQ multiplex PCR; TCRdb lists only in-frame clones, some missing. The top ten clones hold approximately 3.1% of a sample with approximately 130,000 clones, 70% to 80% of them seen once. This chain joins TRBV4-2 and TRBJ2-7; the match to TRBD1 covers 11 bases. This sequence originates from a man aged 25 to 40 in good health and CMV-seronegative. The sequencing sample was made of PBMCs. The CDR3 coding sequence is TGTGCCAGCAACCAAGAGGGGACAGGGGGGTACGAGCAGTACTTC. Amino acids: CASNQEGTGGYEQYF.